This T cell receptor beta chain was sequenced during a study of cytomegalovirus exposure and HLA in healthy donors. Study-level background: HLA-typed donors were the source of some 85 million unique TCRs, which an early data release held. Study-level findings and limits: There were fewer than 200 TCR beta chains listed as cytomegalovirus-associated. A later examination showed that TCR association rates differed by HLA locus, with DRB1 most and HLA-C fewest. The authors later linked a missense DCLRE1C variant to TCR beta V- and J-gene trimming.

In regard to this clone: Its antigen is not identified.

PCR was performed using 60 Vbeta and 13 Jbeta primers. The protocol was immunoSEQ multiplex PCR, while the TCRdb copy is restricted to in-frame clones and leaves out a portion. The repertoire holds 150,000 to 200,000 clones, with about four fifths as singletons. Germline V lookup: CDR1 SGHRS, CDR2 YFSETQ. Trimming removed 4 bases from V and 2 bases from J, with 9 bases in between. This CDR3 comprises 13 residues. The TCR originated in a man younger than 40 in good health and CMV-seropositive. The source material was PBMCs. The chain links TRBV5-1 to TRBJ1-2; D uncertain. The CDR3 DNA sequence: TGCGCCAGCAGCCTGGTACGGAACTATGGCTACACCTTC. Protein product: CASSLVRNYGYTF.